The clone carrying this T cell receptor (beta chain) was found once. These data belong to a study of blood T cell repertoires in COVID-19. Original methodology: How many nucleated cells were present was estimated from reference gene primer amplification. Assay used: immunoSEQ multiplex PCR; TCRdb lists only in-frame clones, some missing. V, J and clone size are those of that table, while D and trimming were read from the DNA. The data show about 170,000 clones, 83% seen once. Germline CDR1 is LGHDT and CDR2 is YNNKEL (reference sequence). The CDR3 consists of 12 residues. The ends were cut back, 2 bases at V and 5 bases at J, with 6 bases in the middle.

The sequencing sample was made of peripheral blood. This receptor was taken from a woman of 80 years or more with acute or convalescent COVID-19. This rearrangement joins TRBV3-1 (or the pseudogene TRBV3-2) to TRBJ2-5, with D unclear. The CDR3 protein is CASSQQRETQYF. CDR3 coding DNA: TGTGCCAGCAGCCAACAGCGCGAGACCCAGTACTTC.